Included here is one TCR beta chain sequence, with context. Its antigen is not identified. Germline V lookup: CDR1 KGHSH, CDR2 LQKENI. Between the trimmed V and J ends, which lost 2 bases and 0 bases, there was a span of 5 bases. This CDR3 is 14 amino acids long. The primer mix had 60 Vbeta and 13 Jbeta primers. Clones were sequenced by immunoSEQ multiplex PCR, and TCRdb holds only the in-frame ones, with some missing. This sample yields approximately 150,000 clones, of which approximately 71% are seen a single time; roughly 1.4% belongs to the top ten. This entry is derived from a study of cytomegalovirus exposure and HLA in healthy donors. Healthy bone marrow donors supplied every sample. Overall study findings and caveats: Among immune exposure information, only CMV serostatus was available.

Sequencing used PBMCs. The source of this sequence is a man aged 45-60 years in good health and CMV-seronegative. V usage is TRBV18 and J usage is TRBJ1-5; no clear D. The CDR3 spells CASSPEYSNQPQHF. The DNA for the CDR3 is TGTGCCAGCTCACCAGAGTATAGCAATCAGCCCCAGCATTTT.